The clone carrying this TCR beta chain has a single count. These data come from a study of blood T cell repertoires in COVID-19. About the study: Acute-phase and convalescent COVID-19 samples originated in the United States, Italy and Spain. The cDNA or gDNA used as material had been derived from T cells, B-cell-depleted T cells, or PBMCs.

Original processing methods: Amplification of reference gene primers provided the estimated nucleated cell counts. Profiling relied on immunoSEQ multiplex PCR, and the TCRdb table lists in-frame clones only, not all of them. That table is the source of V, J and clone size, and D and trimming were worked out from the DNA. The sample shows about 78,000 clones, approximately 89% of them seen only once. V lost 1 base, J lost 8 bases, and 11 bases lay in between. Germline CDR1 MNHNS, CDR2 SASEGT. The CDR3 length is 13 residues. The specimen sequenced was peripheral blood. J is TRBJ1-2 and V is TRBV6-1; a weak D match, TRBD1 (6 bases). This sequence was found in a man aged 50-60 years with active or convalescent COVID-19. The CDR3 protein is CASSEVHRDGYTF. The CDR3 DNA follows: TGTGCCAGCAGTGAAGTCCACAGGGACGGCTACACCTTC.